This TCR beta chain was identified in a study of beta chain features in type 1 diabetes. V lost 4 bases, J lost 3 bases, and 1 base stayed unmatched. The CDR3 spans 13 residues. Germline CDR1 is LNHDA and CDR2 is SQIVND (reference sequence). Study-wide results and caveats: PCR might favor shorter templates, but any such skew would affect patients and controls equally.

Details on this clone: Antigen specificity is unknown.

The whole isolated RNA underwent reverse transcription, so sequencing captured expressed TCRB transcripts. Sequenced by immunoSEQ multiplex PCR; TCRdb stores in-frame clones only, minus some. Found here are 400,000 to 450,000 clones, 11% to 15% of them singletons; the top ten hold roughly 0.038%. The chain carries TRBV19 and TRBJ2-3; 7 positions agree with TRBD2. This sequence was found in a man aged 30 to 39 in good health. Input material: naive CD4+ T cells from blood. The CDR3 sequence is CASSSGSTDTQYF. CDR3 in DNA: TGTGCCAGTAGTAGCGGGAGTACAGATACGCAGTATTTT.